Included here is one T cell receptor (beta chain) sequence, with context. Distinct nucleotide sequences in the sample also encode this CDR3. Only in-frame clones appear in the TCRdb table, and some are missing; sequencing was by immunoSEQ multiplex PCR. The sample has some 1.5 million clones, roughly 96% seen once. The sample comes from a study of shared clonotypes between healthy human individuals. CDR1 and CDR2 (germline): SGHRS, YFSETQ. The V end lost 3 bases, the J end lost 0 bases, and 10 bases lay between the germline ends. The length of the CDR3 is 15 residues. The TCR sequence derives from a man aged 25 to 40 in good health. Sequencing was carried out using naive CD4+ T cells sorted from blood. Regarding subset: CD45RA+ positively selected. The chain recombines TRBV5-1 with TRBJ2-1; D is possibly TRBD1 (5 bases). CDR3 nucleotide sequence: TGCGCCAGCAGCTCCACAGGTGGCTCCTACAATGAGCAGTTCTTC. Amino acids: CASSSTGGSYNEQFF.